The clone carrying this TCR beta chain has ten or more counts. Its target is unknown. It was by quantitative 5'-RACE with molecular barcodes that TCR beta libraries were made. In TCRdb, the 5' RACE reads were re-called with MiXCR into one record per CDR3 protein. The sample has about 69,000 distinct CDR3 sequences, about 5.4% seen once. CDR1 and CDR2 from the germline V gene are DFQATT and SNEGSKA (reference sequence). Trimming cost V 3 bases and J 0 bases, with 10 bases left between them. The CDR3 sequence is 14 residues long. This sample was taken from a study of CD8 T cells in ankylosing spondylitis. Whole-study results and caveats: In synovial fluid and blood from reactive arthritis, some motif variants were previously reported. The study identified a TCR beta motif of roughly eight highly homologous variants that appeared characteristic of ankylosing spondylitis blood.

The clonotype was recovered from a male donor with ankylosing spondylitis or in good health (not recorded which). The J gene is TRBJ2-3, the V gene TRBV20-1; the D is unclear. Input material: blood, either unsorted or a sorted T cell fraction (not recorded which). The CDR3 reads CSASRQSSTDTQYF. CDR3 DNA sequence: TGCAGTGCTAGCAGGCAGTCTAGCACAGATACGCAGTATTTT.